The clone carrying this T cell receptor beta chain appeared a few times. Its antigen remains unidentified. These data originate in a study of post-analysis software for immune sequencing data. Study in general: In terms of disease course, relapsing-remitting, secondary progressive and progressive-relapsing multiple sclerosis were included.

Study-level findings and limits: Normalized Chao1 diversity was significantly reduced in patients versus controls. Same-batch preparations were strongly co-clustered by F measure. Patients had higher frequencies than controls of five TRBV segments, including TRBV5-6, TRBV5-1 and TRBV20-1.

Incorporated into the TCR beta cDNA libraries were unique molecular identifiers, which served to reduce PCR and sequencing biases. The authors obtained approximately 540,000 cDNA molecules from roughly 1.1 to 9.2 million T cells. TCRdb itself ran the PCR reads through MiXCR, one entry per CDR3 protein. The table has approximately 730,000 distinct CDR3 sequences, 30% seen once. V lost 6 bases to trimming and J lost 1 base, with 15 bases between them. Germline V gene lookup returns CDR1 DFQATT and CDR2 SNEGSKA (reference sequence). The CDR3 sequence is 14 residues long. The sequence was collected from a girl between 10 and 17 years old with multiple sclerosis. Sequences were obtained from blood. This chain uses TRBV20-1 with TRBJ1-1; D is perhaps TRBD1 (5 bases). The CDR3 nucleotides are TGCAGTGCCTACGGCGGGGGGAAGAACACTGAAGCTTTCTTT. This codes for CSAYGGGKNTEAFF.